The clone carrying this T cell receptor (beta chain) was counted a few times. This entry comes from a study of T cells after yellow fever vaccination. Overall study: In the case of low-cell-number fractions, SMART-Seq v4 Ultra Low Input was used for preparation.

TCRdb recomputed calls from the 5' RACE reads with MiXCR, one row per CDR3 protein. The sample shows under 55,000 distinct CDR3 sequences, around 7% of them seen only once. From germline, CDR1 is DFQATT and CDR2 SNEGSKA (reference sequence). The ends were cut back, 1 base at V and 7 bases at J, with 13 bases in the middle. The CDR3 consists of 13 residues. The chain has TRBV20-1 and TRBJ2-5; tentative D call: TRBD2 (6 bases). The sequence was obtained from a man aged 18-30 years who received the YFV17D yellow fever vaccine. This material consisted of CD8+ T cells not binding an NS4B(214-222) dextramer, sorted from PBMCs, taken approximately 47 days after the first yellow fever vaccination. The CDR3 is CSARALGGTTQYF. The CDR3 DNA is TGCAGTGCTAGAGCTCTCGGGGGAACGACCCAGTACTTC.